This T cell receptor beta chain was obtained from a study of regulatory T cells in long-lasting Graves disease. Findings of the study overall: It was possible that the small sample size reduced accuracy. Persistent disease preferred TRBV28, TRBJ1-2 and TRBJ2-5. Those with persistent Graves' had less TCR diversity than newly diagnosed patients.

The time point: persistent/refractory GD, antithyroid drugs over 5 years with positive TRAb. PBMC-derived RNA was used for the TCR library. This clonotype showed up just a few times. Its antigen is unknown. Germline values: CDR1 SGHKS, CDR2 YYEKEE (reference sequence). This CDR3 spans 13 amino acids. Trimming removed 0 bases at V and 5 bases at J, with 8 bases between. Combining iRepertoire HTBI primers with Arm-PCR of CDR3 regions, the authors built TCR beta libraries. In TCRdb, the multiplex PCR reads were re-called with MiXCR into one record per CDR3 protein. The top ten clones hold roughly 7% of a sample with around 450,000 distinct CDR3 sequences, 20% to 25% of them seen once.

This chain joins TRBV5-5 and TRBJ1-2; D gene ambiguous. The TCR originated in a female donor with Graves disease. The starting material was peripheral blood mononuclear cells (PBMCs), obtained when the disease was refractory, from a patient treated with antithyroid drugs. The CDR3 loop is CASSLGPQYGYTF. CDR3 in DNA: TGTGCCAGCAGCTTGGGGCCTCAATATGGCTACACCTTC. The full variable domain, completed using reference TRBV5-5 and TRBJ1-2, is DAGVTQSPTHLIKTRGQQVTLRCSPISGHKSVSWYQQVLGQGPQFIFQYYEKEERGRGNFPDRFSARQFPNYSSELNVNALLLGDSALYLCASSLGPQYGYTFGSGTRLTVV.